Sequencing of this T cell receptor beta chain was carried out in a study of blood T cell repertoires in COVID-19. About the study: From the United States, Italy and Spain came samples of acute and convalescent COVID-19. T cells, B-cell-depleted T cells, or PBMCs supplied cDNA or gDNA.

Per the original data handling: For nucleated cells, counts were estimated from reference gene primer amplification. Only in-frame clones appear in the TCRdb table, and some are missing; sequencing was by immunoSEQ multiplex PCR. V, J and clone size reflect that table, while D and trimming were determined from the DNA. The sample lists about 190,000 clones, 90% occurring once. A single count supports this clone. This CDR3 is built from 15 residues. Trimming cost V 3 bases and J 7 bases; bases outside gene matches: 7. Germline V gene data show CDR1 as MNHNS and CDR2 as SASEGT. This chain uses TRBV6-1 with TRBJ1-4; 8 bases line up with TRBD1. The sequence derives from a man between 45 and 60 years old with acute or convalescent COVID-19. Sequenced sample: peripheral blood. CDR3 sequence: CASSDGRGRGEKLFF. CDR3 DNA: TGTGCCAGCAGTGACGGCAGGGGGCGGGGTGAAAAACTGTTTTTT.